This T cell receptor (beta chain) was documented in a study of blood T cell repertoires in COVID-19. V lost 2 bases to trimming and J lost 2 bases, with 12 bases between them. The CDR3 length is 15 residues. Germline values: CDR1 SGDLS, CDR2 YYNGEE. How the authors handled the data: Nucleated cell number was recorded as an estimate derived from reference gene primer amplification. TCRdb's table, derived via immunoSEQ multiplex PCR, lists solely in-frame clones and lacks some. For V, J and clone size, that table is used; D and trimming come from the DNA. The table includes about 170,000 clones, 84% detected once.

The chain has TRBV9 and TRBJ2-3; D not certain. Sequencing used peripheral blood. The receptor comes from a man in his forties who had recovered from COVID-19. The CDR3: CASSVDVTATDTQYF. The DNA for the CDR3 is TGTGCCAGCAGCGTCGACGTGACTGCCACAGATACGCAGTATTTT.